The 9 T cell receptor beta chains below all came from one sample that was sequenced in a study of T-cell reconstitution after alpha-beta-depleted transplantation in children. The TCRbeta library was prepared with unique molecular identifiers. TCRdb re-derived calls from the PCR reads in MiXCR, one entry per CDR3 protein. Of fewer than 550,000 distinct CDR3 sequences in the sample, about 11% were seen once. Specimen: PBMCs, collected before TCRalphabeta/CD19-depleted stem cell transplant. Source of these receptors: a child aged 2 to 10 with inherited bone marrow failure, due to receive a stem cell transplant.

This chain uses TRBV4-3 with TRBJ2-7; 7 bases are a match to TRBD2. The V gene end was trimmed by 4 bases and the J gene end by 2 bases; junction bases not matched to a gene: 8. Germline V gene data show CDR1 as LGHNA and CDR2 as YSLEER. CDR3 length: 15 residues. The DNA of the CDR3 is TGCGCCAGCAGCCGAGAGCCGACTAGCCCCTACGAGCAGTACTTC. Translation: CASSREPTSPYEQYF.

This clonotype came up a few times. The CDR3 DNA is TGCGCCAGCAGCCAAACCTCCGGGACAACGAGCACAGATACGCAGTATTTT. This sequence encodes CASSQTSGTTSTDTQYF. The chain couples TRBV4-1 to TRBJ2-3; D may be TRBD1 (6 bases). The CDR3 loop spans 17 amino acids. V was cut by 2 bases and J by 0 bases, with 15 bases left in between. Per germline, CDR1 MGHRA and CDR2 YSYEKL.

This clonotype was counted at least ten times. The chain employs TRBV20-1 and TRBJ2-7, with a possible D match to TRBD2 (6 bases). Germline CDR1 DFQATT, CDR2 SNEGSKA (reference sequence). CDR3 size: 13 residues. V lost 1 base, J lost 3 bases, and 10 bases lay in between. The DNA for the CDR3 is TGCAGTGCTAGAGGGACTAACGACTACGAGCAGTACTTC. Translated: CSARGTNDYEQYF.

This clonotype was counted at least ten times. V is TRBV4-3 and J is TRBJ2-1, with D tentatively TRBD1 (5 bases). Per germline, CDR1 LGHNA and CDR2 YSLEER. V shed 0 bases and J shed 2 bases, with 17 bases lying between them. The CDR3 consists of 18 residues. CDR3 bases: TGCGCCAGCAGCCAAGAGATCTGGGGCGGAAAAGCCTACAATGAGCAGTTCTTC. Amino acids: CASSQEIWGGKAYNEQFF.

This clonotype was picked up many times. The V gene is TRBV4-1, the J gene TRBJ2-2; D remains ambiguous. V gave up 3 bases and J gave up 1 base, with 12 bases separating them. CDR3 length equals 16 residues. The germline V gene has CDR1 MGHRA and CDR2 YSYEKL. In DNA form, the CDR3 reads TGCGCCAGCAGCCAGCCCCGGTACCGGAACACCGGGGAGCTGTTTTTT. This sequence encodes CASSQPRYRNTGELFF.

The chain combines TRBV5-4 with TRBJ2-7, with TRBD2 identical over 9 bases. CDR3 length equals 14 residues. Germline CDR1 is SGHNT and CDR2 is YYREEE (reference sequence). Trimming removed 1 base from V and 7 bases from J; junction bases left unmatched: 6. DNA of the CDR3: TGTGCCAGCAGCTTGTCGGCGGGAGGGGGGGAGCAGTACTTC. Amino acid sequence: CASSLSAGGGEQYF.

This clonotype was picked up many times. This chain uses TRBV12-3 or TRBV12-4 with TRBJ1-3, with D tentatively TRBD1 (5 bases). With 6 bases removed from V and 9 bases from J, the gap between germline ends came to 12 bases. The CDR3 is 12 residues long. CDR3 in amino acids: CASRAGGGTIYF. In nucleotides, the CDR3 is TGTGCCAGCAGGGCTGGGGGAGGCACCATATATTTT.

This clonotype was observed once. This chain joins TRBV18 and TRBJ2-3, with 9 nucleotides matching TRBD2. CDR1 and CDR2 (germline): KGHSH, LQKENI. The CDR3 sequence is 15 residues long. J gave up 6 bases and V 0 bases, and 4 bases lay outside the gene matches. The CDR3 protein is CASSPPPAGGDTQYF. CDR3 in DNA: TGTGCCAGCTCACCACCTCCTGCGGGAGGGGATACGCAGTATTTT.

The rearrangement joins TRBV10-3 to TRBJ2-6; weak D call: TRBD1 (6 bases). This CDR3 comprises 16 residues. Trimming removed 8 bases at V and 0 bases at J, with 14 bases between. CDR1 and CDR2 from the germline V gene are ENHRY and SYGVKD. The CDR3 bases are TGTGCCATCGGGGACACTCCCTTCTCTGGGGCCAACGTCCTGACTTTC. Translated: CAIGDTPFSGANVLTF.